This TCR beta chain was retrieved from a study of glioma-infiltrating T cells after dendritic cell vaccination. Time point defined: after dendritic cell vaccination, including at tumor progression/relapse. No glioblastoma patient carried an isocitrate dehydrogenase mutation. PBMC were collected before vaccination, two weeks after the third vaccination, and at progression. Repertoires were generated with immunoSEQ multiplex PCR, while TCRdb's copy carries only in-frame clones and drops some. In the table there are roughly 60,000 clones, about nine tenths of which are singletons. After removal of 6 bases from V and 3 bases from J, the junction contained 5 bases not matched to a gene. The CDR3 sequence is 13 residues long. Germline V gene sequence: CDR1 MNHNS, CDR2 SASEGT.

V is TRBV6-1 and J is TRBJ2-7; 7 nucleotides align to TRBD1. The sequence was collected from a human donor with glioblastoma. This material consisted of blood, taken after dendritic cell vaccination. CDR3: CASRTTGYYEQYF. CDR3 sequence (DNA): TGTGCCAGCAGAACGACAGGGTACTACGAGCAGTACTTC.